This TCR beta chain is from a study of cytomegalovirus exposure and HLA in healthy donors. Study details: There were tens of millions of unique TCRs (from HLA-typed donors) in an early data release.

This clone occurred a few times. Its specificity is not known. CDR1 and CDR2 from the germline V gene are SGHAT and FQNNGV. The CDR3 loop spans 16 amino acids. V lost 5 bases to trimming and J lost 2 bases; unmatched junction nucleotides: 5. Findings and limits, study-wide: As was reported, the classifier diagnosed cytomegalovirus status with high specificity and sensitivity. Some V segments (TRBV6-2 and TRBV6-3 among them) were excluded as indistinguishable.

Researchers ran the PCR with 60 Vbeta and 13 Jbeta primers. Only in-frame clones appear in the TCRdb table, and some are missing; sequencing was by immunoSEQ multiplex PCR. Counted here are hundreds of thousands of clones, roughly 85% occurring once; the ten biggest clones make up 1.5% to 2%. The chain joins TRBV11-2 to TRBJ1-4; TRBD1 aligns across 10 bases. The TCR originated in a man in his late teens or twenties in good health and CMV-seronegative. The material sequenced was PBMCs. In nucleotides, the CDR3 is TGTGCCAGCAGCCGGACAGGGGGAGCGACTAATGAAAAACTGTTTTTT. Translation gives CASSRTGGATNEKLFF.